The 18 T cell receptor beta chains listed next were all sequenced from one sample in a study of OX40 agonist ivuxolimab in advanced cancers. Measured with immunoSEQ multiplex PCR; TCRdb has only the in-frame clones, and not every one. In the table there are around 65,000 clones, 92% of which are singletons. Sequencing was performed on CD4+ or CD8+ T cells sorted from blood, taken in a trial of the OX40 agonist ivuxolimab. The source is an adult with an advanced solid tumor such as melanoma, head and neck, liver or kidney cancer.

The V and J genes are TRBV18 and TRBJ1-1; D possibly corresponds to TRBD1 (5 bases). The CDR3 consists of 14 residues. V was trimmed by 3 bases and J by 5 bases, leaving 13 bases between them. Germline V gene sequence: CDR1 KGHSH, CDR2 LQKENI. In nucleotides, the CDR3 is TGTGCCAGCTCACCGTCAGGGCAAGATACTGAAGCTTTCTTT. This gives the protein CASSPSGQDTEAFF.

This clone was observed once. This sequence joins TRBV6-4 and TRBJ1-1; no definite D call. The CDR3 sequence is 13 residues long. Germline CDR1 MRHNA, CDR2 SNTAGT. V was trimmed by 6 bases and J by 2 bases, leaving 10 bases between them. The CDR3, as DNA: TGTGCCAGCAGATCCCAAGAAAACACTGAAGCTTTCTTT. Protein sequence: CASRSQENTEAFF.

The chain joins TRBV29-1 to TRBJ1-2; D not certain. Germline lookup yields CDR1 SQVTM and CDR2 ANQGSEA. The CDR3 consists of 10 residues. Trimming stripped 6 bases from V and 4 bases from J, with 6 bases between. CDR3 loop: CSVDSYGYTF. The CDR3, as DNA: TGCAGCGTAGACTCCTATGGCTACACCTTC.

The chain employs TRBV18 and TRBJ2-1; 10 bases match TRBD2. The germline V gene encodes CDR1 KGHSH and CDR2 LQKENI. The ends lost 3 bases at V and 8 bases at J; junction bases unmatched: 7. CDR3 length: 15 residues. As DNA, the CDR3 is TGTGCCAGCTCACCCTTTACTAGCGGGAACGATGAGCAGTTCTTC. Encoded protein: CASSPFTSGNDEQFF.

This chain connects TRBV2 to TRBJ1-2; 10 bases fit TRBD1. V trimming: 10 bases; J trimming: 8 bases; junction bases outside the gene matches: 13. This CDR3 contains 14 residues. CDR1 is SNHLY and CDR2 is FYNNEI in the germline V gene. For the CDR3, the DNA is TGTGCCACACCCGGACGAGACAGGGGGCTAGGCTACACCTTC. Protein product: CATPGRDRGLGYTF.

The chain carries TRBV30 and TRBJ2-5, with a weak D call TRBD2 (7 bases). This CDR3 spans 15 amino acids. Germline V CDR1 and CDR2: GTSNPN, SVGIG (reference sequence). Trimming left V 0 bases short and J 7 bases short, with 18 bases between. The CDR3, as DNA: TGTGCCTGGAGTGTAGGGGGGGAAGGTCGGGTGACCCAGTACTTC. Its protein is CAWSVGGEGRVTQYF. Full variable domain (rest looked up from reference TRBV30 and TRBJ2-5): SQTIHQWPATLVQPVGSPLSLECTVEGTSNPNLYWYRQAAGRGLQLLFYSVGIGQISSEVPQNLSASRPQDRQFILSSKKLLLSDSGFYLCAWSVGGEGRVTQYFGPGTRLLVL.

This sequence joins TRBV7-9 and TRBJ2-7, with D perhaps matching TRBD2 (5 bases). This CDR3 contains 12 residues. V lost 5 bases, J lost 3 bases, and 8 bases lay in between. In germline, CDR1 is SEHNR, CDR2 FQNEAQ (reference sequence). The CDR3 here is CASSAGDYEQYF. In nucleotides, the CDR3 is TGTGCCAGCAGCGCCGGGGACTACGAGCAGTACTTC.

The chain employs TRBV14 and TRBJ2-3, with 9 bases matching TRBD1. This CDR3 has 16 residues. Trimming at V came to 6 bases and at J to 10 bases, leaving 17 bases not matched to a gene. Germline CDR1 is SGHDN and CDR2 is FVKESK. CDR3 coding DNA: TGTGCCAGCAGTTTTCCGGGACAGGGTCTCCCATCATCGCAGTATTTT. The encoded protein is CASSFPGQGLPSSQYF.

The table lists this clone with a count of one. V gene TRBV6-1 combines with J gene TRBJ2-7; 7 nucleotides line up with TRBD1. The germline CDR1 and CDR2 sequences are MNHNS and SASEGT. This CDR3 has 12 amino acids. J was trimmed by 3 bases and V by 11 bases; bases with no gene match: 7. The CDR3 DNA sequence: TGTGCCGGGGCCGGGACAGTCTACGAGCAGTACTTC. Translation gives CAGAGTVYEQYF.

This chain connects TRBV19 to TRBJ1-2, with 7 bases lining up with TRBD1. Germline CDR1 and CDR2: LNHDA and SQIVND (reference sequence). There are 17 residues in the CDR3. After removal of 3 bases from V and 0 bases from J, the junction contained 10 bases not matched to a gene. The CDR3 region is CASSITRGPHSNYGYTF. CDR3 nucleotide sequence: TGTGCCAGTAGTATCACGAGGGGGCCCCACTCTAACTATGGCTACACCTTC.

This clone has a single count. Written as DNA, the CDR3 is TGTGCCAGCAGCCCCGGGGGTACAGGTGGCTACACCTTC. Translation gives CASSPGGTGGYTF. The genes are TRBV2 and TRBJ1-2, with TRBD1 as a possible D gene (5 bases). The CDR3 runs 13 residues. Looked up from germline, CDR1 is SNHLY and CDR2 is FYNNEI. V was shortened by 6 bases and J by 7 bases, with 15 bases between the two germline ends. The variable domain in full, completed from reference TRBV2 and TRBJ1-2, reads EPEVTQTPSHQVTQMGQEVILRCVPISNHLYFYWYRQILGQKVEFLVSFYNNEISEKSEIFDDQFSVERPDGSNFTLKIRSTKLEDSAMYFCASSPGGTGGYTFGSGTRLTVV.

V usage is TRBV19 and J usage is TRBJ1-5, with a tentative D call TRBD1 (6 bases). Trimming took 5 bases from V and 3 from J, leaving 11 bases between them. The CDR3 spans 14 residues. Germline CDR1 and CDR2: LNHDA and SQIVND (reference sequence). CDR3 sequence: CASSEGQINQPQHF. The CDR3 nucleotides are TGTGCCAGTAGTGAAGGACAGATCAATCAGCCCCAGCATTTT. Filled out from reference TRBV19 and TRBJ1-5, the complete variable domain reads DGGITQSPKYLFRKEGQNVTLSCEQNLNHDAMYWYRQDPGQGLRLIYYSQIVNDFQKGDIAEGYSVSREKKESFPLTVTSAQKNPTAFYLCASSEGQINQPQHFGDGTRLSIL.

The chain carries TRBV15 and TRBJ1-4, with a weak D call TRBD1 (6 bases). V was pared by 6 bases and J by 7 bases, with 15 bases between. From germline, CDR1 is LNHNV and CDR2 YYDKDF (reference sequence). The CDR3 has 14 residues. CDR3 coding DNA: TGTGCCACCAGGAACCTCAGGGGAGGTGAAAAACTGTTTTTT. This gives the protein CATRNLRGGEKLFF.

This clone was counted only a few times. The chain joins TRBV6-1 to TRBJ1-1; D unclear. Germline V gives CDR1 MNHNS, CDR2 SASEGT. CDR3 length equals 14 residues. V was shortened by 3 bases and J by 4 bases, with 12 bases between the two germline ends. The CDR3 DNA reads TGTGCCAGCAGTGACGGGTGGAGCGGCACTGAAGCTTTCTTT. As protein: CASSDGWSGTEAFF.

The V call is TRBV14, the J call TRBJ2-7; 8 positions match TRBD1. From germline, CDR1 is SGHDN and CDR2 FVKESK. V shed 1 base, J shed 4 bases, and the junction held 9 bases outside the gene matches. The CDR3 covers 16 residues. Here the CDR3 reads CASSQGSGRGPYEQYF. In nucleotides, the CDR3 is TGTGCCAGCAGCCAAGGGTCAGGCAGGGGGCCGTACGAGCAGTACTTC.

The rearrangement links TRBV4-1 to TRBJ2-5; D possibly corresponds to TRBD2 (5 bases). V was cut by 0 bases and J by 6 bases, with 11 bases left in between. Germline CDR1 is MGHRA and CDR2 is YSYEKL. The CDR3 is 14 amino acids. The CDR3 bases are TGCGCCAGCAGCCAAGATGATGTCGGGAAGACCCAGTACTTC. This encodes CASSQDDVGKTQYF.

The V gene is TRBV6-6, the J gene TRBJ2-2, with D possibly TRBD1 on 6 matching bases. Germline V gene data show CDR1 as MNHNY and CDR2 as SVGAGI (reference sequence). The V end lost 10 bases, the J end lost 5 bases, and 17 bases lay between the germline ends. This CDR3 spans 14 amino acids. The CDR3 reads CATQTTGTTGELFF. The CDR3 nucleotides are TGTGCCACCCAGACAACAGGGACGACCGGGGAGCTGTTTTTT.

The V gene is TRBV7-9, the J gene TRBJ1-2; TRBD1 aligns across 10 bases. Germline loops: CDR1 SEHNR, CDR2 FQNEAQ (reference sequence). V gave up 7 bases and J gave up 6 bases; unmatched junction bases: 8. This CDR3 comprises 14 residues. This chain's CDR3 is CASTRDRGFHGYTF. The CDR3 DNA sequence: TGTGCCAGCACCAGGGACAGGGGTTTCCATGGCTACACCTTC.